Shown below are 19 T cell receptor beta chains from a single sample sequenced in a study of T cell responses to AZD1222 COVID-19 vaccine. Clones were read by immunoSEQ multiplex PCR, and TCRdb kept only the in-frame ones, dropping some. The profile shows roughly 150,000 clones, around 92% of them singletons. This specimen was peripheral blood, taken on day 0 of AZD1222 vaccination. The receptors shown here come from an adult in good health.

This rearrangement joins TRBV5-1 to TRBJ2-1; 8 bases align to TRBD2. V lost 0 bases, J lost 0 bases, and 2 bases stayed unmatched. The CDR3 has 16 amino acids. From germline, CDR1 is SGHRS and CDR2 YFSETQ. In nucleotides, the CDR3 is TGCGCCAGCAGCTTGGGGGCGGGAGGCTCCTACAATGAGCAGTTCTTC. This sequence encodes CASSLGAGGSYNEQFF.

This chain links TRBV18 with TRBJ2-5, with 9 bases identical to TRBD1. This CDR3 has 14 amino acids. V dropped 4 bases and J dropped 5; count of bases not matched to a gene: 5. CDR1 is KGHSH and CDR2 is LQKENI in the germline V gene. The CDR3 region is CASSQGQGFETQYF. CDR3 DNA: TGTGCCAGCTCACAGGGACAGGGTTTCGAGACCCAGTACTTC.

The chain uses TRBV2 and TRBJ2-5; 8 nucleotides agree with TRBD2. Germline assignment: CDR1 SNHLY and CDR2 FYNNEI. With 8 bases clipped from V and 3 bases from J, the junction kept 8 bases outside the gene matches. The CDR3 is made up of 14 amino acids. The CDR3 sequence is CASPREGHEETQYF. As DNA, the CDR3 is TGTGCCAGCCCACGGGAGGGACACGAAGAGACCCAGTACTTC. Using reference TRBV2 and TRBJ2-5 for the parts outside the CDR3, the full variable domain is EPEVTQTPSHQVTQMGQEVILRCVPISNHLYFYWYRQILGQKVEFLVSFYNNEISEKSEIFDDQFSVERPDGSNFTLKIRSTKLEDSAMYFCASPREGHEETQYFGPGTRLLVL.

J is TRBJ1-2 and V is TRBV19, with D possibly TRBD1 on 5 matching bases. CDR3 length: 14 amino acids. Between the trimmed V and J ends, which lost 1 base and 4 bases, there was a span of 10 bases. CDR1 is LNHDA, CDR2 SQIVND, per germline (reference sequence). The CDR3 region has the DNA TGTGCCAGTAGTATAGGGACGGGGACCTATGGCTACACCTTC. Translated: CASSIGTGTYGYTF. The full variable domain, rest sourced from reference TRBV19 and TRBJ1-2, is DGGITQSPKYLFRKEGQNVTLSCEQNLNHDAMYWYRQDPGQGLRLIYYSQIVNDFQKGDIAEGYSVSREKKESFPLTVTSAQKNPTAFYLCASSIGTGTYGYTFGSGTRLTVV.

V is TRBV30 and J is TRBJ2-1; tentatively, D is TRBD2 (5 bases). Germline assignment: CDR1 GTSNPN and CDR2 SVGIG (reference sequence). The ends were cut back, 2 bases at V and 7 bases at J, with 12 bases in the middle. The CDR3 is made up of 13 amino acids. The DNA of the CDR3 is TGTGCCTGGAGTCTCCTAGCTGAGAATGAGCAGTTCTTC. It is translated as CAWSLLAENEQFF.

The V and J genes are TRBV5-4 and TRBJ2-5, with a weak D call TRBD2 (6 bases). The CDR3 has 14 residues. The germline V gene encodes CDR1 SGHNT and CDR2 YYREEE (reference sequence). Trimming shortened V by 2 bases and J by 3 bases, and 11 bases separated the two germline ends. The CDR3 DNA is TGTGCCAGCAGCTTTCGGACGGGGGAAGAGACCCAGTACTTC. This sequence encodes CASSFRTGEETQYF.

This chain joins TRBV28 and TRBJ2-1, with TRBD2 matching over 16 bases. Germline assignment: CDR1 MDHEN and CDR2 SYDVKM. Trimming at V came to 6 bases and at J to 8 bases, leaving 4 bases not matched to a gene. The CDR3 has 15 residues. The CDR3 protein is CASRGTSGRAHEQFF. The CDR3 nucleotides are TGTGCCAGCAGGGGGACTAGCGGGAGGGCCCATGAGCAGTTCTTC.

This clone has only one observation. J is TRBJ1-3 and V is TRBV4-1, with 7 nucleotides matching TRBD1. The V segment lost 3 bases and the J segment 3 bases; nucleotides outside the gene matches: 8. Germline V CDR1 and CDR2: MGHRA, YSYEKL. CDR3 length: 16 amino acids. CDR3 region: CASSQSGGGGGNTIYF. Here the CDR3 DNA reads TGCGCCAGCAGCCAGTCCGGAGGGGGCGGTGGAAACACCATATATTTT.

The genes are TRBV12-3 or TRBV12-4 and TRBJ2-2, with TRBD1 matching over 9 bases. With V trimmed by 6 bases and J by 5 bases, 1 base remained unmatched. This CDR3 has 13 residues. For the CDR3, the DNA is TGTGCCAGCAGGGGACAGGGAACCGGGGAGCTGTTTTTT. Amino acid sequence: CASRGQGTGELFF.

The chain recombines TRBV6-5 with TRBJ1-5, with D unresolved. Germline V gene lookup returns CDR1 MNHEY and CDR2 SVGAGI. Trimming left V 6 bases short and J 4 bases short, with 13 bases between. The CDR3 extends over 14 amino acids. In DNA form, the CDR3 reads TGTGCCAGCAGAGACGTTCGCGGGAATCAGCCCCAGCATTTT. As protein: CASRDVRGNQPQHF.

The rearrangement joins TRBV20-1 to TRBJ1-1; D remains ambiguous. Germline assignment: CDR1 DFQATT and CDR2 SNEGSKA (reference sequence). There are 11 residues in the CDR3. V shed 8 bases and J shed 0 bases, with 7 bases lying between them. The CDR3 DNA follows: TGCAGTTCTGGACTGAACACTGAAGCTTTCTTT. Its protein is CSSGLNTEAFF.

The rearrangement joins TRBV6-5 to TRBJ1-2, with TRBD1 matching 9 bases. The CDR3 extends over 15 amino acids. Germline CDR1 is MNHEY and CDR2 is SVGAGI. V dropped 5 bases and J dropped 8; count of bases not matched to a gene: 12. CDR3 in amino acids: CASSLSGTGNYGYTF. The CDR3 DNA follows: TGTGCCAGCAGTCTTTCCGGGACAGGGAATTACGGCTACACCTTC.

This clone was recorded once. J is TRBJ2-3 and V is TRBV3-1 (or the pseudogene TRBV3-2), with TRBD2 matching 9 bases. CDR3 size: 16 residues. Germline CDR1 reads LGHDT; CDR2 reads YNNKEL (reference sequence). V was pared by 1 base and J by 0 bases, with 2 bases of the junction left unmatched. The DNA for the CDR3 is TGTGCCAGCAGCCAAGGACTAGCGGCTAGCACAGATACGCAGTATTTT. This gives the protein CASSQGLAASTDTQYF.

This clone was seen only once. The CDR3 nucleotides are TGTGCCAGCAGCTTAGCCTCTTGGGGGGAGACCCAGTACTTC. Residues: CASSLASWGETQYF. The chain recombines TRBV7-9 with TRBJ2-5; D could derive from TRBD1 or TRBD2 (5 bases each). The V gene's germline CDR1 is SEHNR and CDR2 FQNEAQ (reference sequence). The CDR3 loop spans 14 amino acids. Trimming removed 0 bases at V and 5 bases at J, with 10 bases between.

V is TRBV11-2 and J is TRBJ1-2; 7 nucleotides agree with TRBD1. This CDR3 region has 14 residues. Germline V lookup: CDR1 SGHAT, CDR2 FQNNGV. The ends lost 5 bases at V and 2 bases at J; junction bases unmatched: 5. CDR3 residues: CASSRPGQNYGYTF. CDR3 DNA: TGTGCCAGCAGCCGCCCGGGACAGAACTATGGCTACACCTTC.

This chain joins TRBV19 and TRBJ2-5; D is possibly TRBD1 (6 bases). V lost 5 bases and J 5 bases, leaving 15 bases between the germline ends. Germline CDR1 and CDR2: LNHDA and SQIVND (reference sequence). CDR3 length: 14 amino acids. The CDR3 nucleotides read TGTGCCAGTAGTCACAGACAGGTTACGGAGACCCAGTACTTC. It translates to CASSHRQVTETQYF.

CDR3 in DNA: TGTGCCAGCAGCTGGGACGGATCTAGCAATCAGCCCCAGCATTTT. Translation gives CASSWDGSSNQPQHF. This chain uses TRBV6-5 with TRBJ1-5; D is perhaps TRBD1 (5 bases). The CDR3 is made up of 15 amino acids. Germline-derived CDR1 and CDR2 are MNHEY and SVGAGI. Trimming left V 6 bases short and J 0 bases short, with 12 bases between.

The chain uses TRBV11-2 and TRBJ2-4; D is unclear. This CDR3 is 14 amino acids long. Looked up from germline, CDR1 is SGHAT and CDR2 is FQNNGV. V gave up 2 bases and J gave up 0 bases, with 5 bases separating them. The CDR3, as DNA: TGTGCCAGCAGCTTAATGTTAGCCAAAAACATTCAGTACTTC. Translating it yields CASSLMLAKNIQYF.

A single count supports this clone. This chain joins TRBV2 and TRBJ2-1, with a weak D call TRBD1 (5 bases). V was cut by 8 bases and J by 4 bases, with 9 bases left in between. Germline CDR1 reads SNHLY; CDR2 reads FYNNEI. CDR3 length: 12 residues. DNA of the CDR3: TGTGCCAGCGGCTCAGGGTACAATGAGCAGTTCTTC. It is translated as CASGSGYNEQFF.